What follows are 26 T cell receptor beta chains derived from one specimen sequenced in a study of kidney transplant recipient with SARS-CoV-2 infection. TCRdb re-called the reads through MiXCR, storing one row per CDR3 protein. The sample shows 200,000 to 300,000 distinct CDR3 sequences, more than 25% of them seen only once. The sample was a blood sample, taken at baseline and on day 111 from a kidney transplant recipient. Receptors were obtained from a male patient between 25 and 39 years old who had COVID-19 and was a kidney transplant recipient. The graft donor may be the source of some T cells.

This clonotype was recorded many times. This chain joins TRBV19 and TRBJ1-2; a weak D match, TRBD1 (5 bases). V lost 5 bases and J 4 bases, leaving 23 bases between the germline ends. This CDR3 region has 17 residues. Germline V CDR1 and CDR2: LNHDA, SQIVND (reference sequence). The DNA of the CDR3 is TGTGCCAGTAGTCAACCATGGACAAATCGAAAGACCTATGGCTACACCTTC. The encoded protein is CASSQPWTNRKTYGYTF.

This clonotype was counted many times. The chain couples TRBV9 to TRBJ1-4, with D unresolved. This CDR3 contains 14 residues. Trimming removed 0 bases from V and 3 bases from J, with 6 bases in between. Looked up from germline, CDR1 is SGDLS and CDR2 is YYNGEE. CDR3 in DNA: TGTGCCAGCAGCGTAGGGGGATCTAATGAAAAACTGTTTTTT. Translating gives CASSVGGSNEKLFF.

Many counts were recorded for this clonotype. V and J are TRBV4-3 and TRBJ1-2; D not resolved. The CDR3 length is 17 residues. V lost 5 bases and J 4 bases, leaving 23 bases between the germline ends. In germline, CDR1 is LGHNA, CDR2 YSLEER. This CDR3 is CASSRYQGRRKTYGYTF. DNA for the CDR3: TGCGCCAGCAGCAGGTATCAAGGACGTCGAAAGACCTATGGCTACACCTTC.

This clonotype has only a few counts. V and J are TRBV20-1 and TRBJ2-5; 7 bases agree with TRBD2. There are 14 residues in the CDR3. The junction had 9 bases not matched to a gene; V was cut back by 5 bases and J by 3 bases. Per germline, CDR1 DFQATT and CDR2 SNEGSKA (reference sequence). The CDR3 here is CSAGRRTRKETQYF. The CDR3, as DNA: TGCAGTGCTGGACGACGGACTAGAAAAGAGACCCAGTACTTC.

This clonotype was seen at least ten times. This chain joins TRBV3-1 and TRBJ1-1; no clear D gene. The CDR3 contains 17 residues. Per germline, CDR1 LGHDT and CDR2 YNNKEL (reference sequence). V was trimmed by 5 bases and J by 4 bases, leaving 23 bases between them. CDR3 coding DNA: TGTGCCAGCAGCGAGAAGTGTCCCATTTCAATTCGCACTGAAGCTTTCTTT. Protein: CASSEKCPISIRTEAFF.

This clonotype was counted ten times or more. This rearrangement joins TRBV6-5 to TRBJ1-2; the match to TRBD1 covers 8 bases. Looked up from germline, CDR1 is MNHEY and CDR2 is SVGAGI. V was clipped by 8 bases and J by 12 bases; unmatched bases: 17. The length of the CDR3 is 14 residues. The CDR3 sequence: CASLLAGGERLHTF. Here the CDR3 DNA reads TGTGCCAGCCTCCTAGCAGGGGGCGAAAGGCTACACACCTTC.

This chain links TRBV5-4 with TRBJ1-2; D remains unclear. V was cut by 7 bases and J by 4 bases, with 23 bases left in between. Germline CDR1 and CDR2: SGHNT and YYREEE (reference sequence). CDR3 length: 16 residues. DNA for the CDR3: TGTGCCAGCGCCGACTACGTACCAGGAAAGACCTATGGCTACACCTTC. Its translation: CASADYVPGKTYGYTF. Complete variable domain (other parts from reference TRBV5-4 and TRBJ1-2): ETGVTQSPTHLIKTRGQQVTLRCSSQSGHNTVSWYQQALGQGPQFIFQYYREEENGRGNFPPRFSGLQFPNYSSELNVNALELDDSALYLCASADYVPGKTYGYTFGSGTRLTVV.

This clonotype was counted at least ten times. This chain connects TRBV29-1 to TRBJ2-2, with D possibly TRBD2 on 6 matching bases. Germline V gene lookup returns CDR1 SQVTM and CDR2 ANQGSEA. The CDR3 totals 14 residues. V lost 5 bases and J lost 5, with 15 bases in between. The DNA of the CDR3 is TGCAGCGTTCGGCGGGACTCTGATACCGGGGAGCTGTTTTTT. This codes for CSVRRDSDTGELFF.

In its sample, this clonotype was seen many times. The V gene is TRBV20-1, the J gene TRBJ1-5; D gene unclear. The V gene lost 4 bases and the J gene lost 0 bases, with 10 bases spanning the gap. The CDR3 extends over 14 amino acids. The germline gives CDR1 DFQATT, CDR2 SNEGSKA (reference sequence). The CDR3 spells CSAMTDYSNQPQHF. As DNA, the CDR3 is TGCAGTGCTATGACGGATTATAGCAATCAGCCCCAGCATTTT.

The chain links TRBV19 to TRBJ1-1; D gene unclear. Trimming took off 1 base at V and 2 bases at J, with 14 bases between the two ends. The CDR3 is 16 amino acids. The germline V gene encodes CDR1 LNHDA and CDR2 SQIVND (reference sequence). CDR3: CASSIVALQDNTEAFF. In DNA, the CDR3 is TGTGCCAGTAGTATAGTCGCACTCCAGGATAACACTGAAGCTTTCTTT.

With regard to this clonotype: A much larger clonotype is one base distant, so this may be a read error. The chain combines TRBV12-2 with TRBJ2-4; the table's TRBD2 call for D was not verified on the DNA. The DNA end lines up better with TRBJ2-1; the J call may be wrong. TRBV12-2 is marked as a pseudogene. The CDR3 has 13 amino acids. Here the CDR3 DNA reads TGTGCAAGTCGCTCTGGATTGGGAGATGAGCAGTTCTTC. Protein product: CASRSGLGDEQFF.

In its sample, this clonotype was seen once. This may come from a read error, since a much larger clone is one base off. It is likely a read error, because the conserved phenylalanine at the end of the CDR3 is missing. The DNA is left out, because the CDR3 cannot be placed on it with certainty; the CDR3 is given as TCRdb lists it. V usage is TRBV12-2 and J usage is TRBJ1-2. TRBV12-2 is assigned pseudogene status. The CDR3 spans 17 residues, counting both ends. The CDR3 protein is CASRKSKTPRKTYGYTL.

This clonotype occurred many times. This chain links TRBV28 with TRBJ2-1, with 12 bases aligning to TRBD2. The germline gives CDR1 MDHEN, CDR2 SYDVKM. This CDR3 comprises 14 residues. V lost 7 bases and J lost 5; bases outside the gene matches: 3. Here the CDR3 reads CASKTSGSDNEQFF. The DNA for the CDR3 is TGTGCCAGCAAGACTAGCGGGAGTGACAATGAGCAGTTCTTC.

V and J are TRBV19 and TRBJ1-4; 7 nucleotides line up with TRBD1. The germline V gene encodes CDR1 LNHDA and CDR2 SQIVND (reference sequence). The CDR3 contains 13 residues. Trimming took 3 bases from V and 7 from J; bases not matched to a gene: 2. The CDR3 is CASSMGTVEKLFF. CDR3 nucleotide sequence: TGTGCCAGTAGTATGGGGACAGTTGAAAAACTGTTTTTT.

In its sample, this clonotype was seen a few times. V is TRBV7-9 and J is TRBJ1-2; D unresolved. The ends were cut back, 5 bases at V and 4 bases at J, with 23 bases in the middle. This CDR3 spans 17 amino acids. Per germline, CDR1 SEHNR and CDR2 FQNEAQ (reference sequence). DNA of the CDR3: TGTGCCAGCAGCGCCATCGTATACCATGGAAAGACCTATGGCTACACCTTC. As protein: CASSAIVYHGKTYGYTF.

This clonotype was detected ten times or more. The chain employs TRBV2 and TRBJ2-7, with 9 positions matching TRBD1. J was trimmed by 7 bases and V by 6 bases; bases with no gene match: 10. The germline V gene encodes CDR1 SNHLY and CDR2 FYNNEI. The CDR3 loop spans 14 amino acids. The CDR3 coding sequence is TGTGCCAGCAGGGCGGACAGGGGTGGCGGGGAGCAGTACTTC. Translating it yields CASRADRGGGEQYF.

The chain recombines TRBV6-8 with TRBJ2-1; 11 nucleotides line up with TRBD2. After removal of 7 bases from V and 3 bases from J, the junction contained 5 bases not matched to a gene. The CDR3 runs 15 residues. The germline V gene encodes CDR1 MNHGY and CDR2 SAAAGT. The DNA for the CDR3 is TGTGCCAGCAAAAAAGGGACTAGCGGCTACAATGAGCAGTTCTTC. Residues: CASKKGTSGYNEQFF.

This clonotype was recorded at least ten times. V gene TRBV5-4 combines with J gene TRBJ1-2; D ambiguous. The CDR3 has 16 residues. Trimming took off 7 bases at V and 4 bases at J, with 23 bases between the two ends. CDR1 and CDR2 (germline): SGHNT, YYREEE (reference sequence). The CDR3 here is CASGSCVPGKTYGYTF. The CDR3 coding sequence is TGTGCCAGCGGCTCCTGCGTACCAGGAAAGACCTATGGCTACACCTTC.

This clonotype was observed at least ten times. This chain connects TRBV12-3 or TRBV12-4 to TRBJ1-6; 7 bases match TRBD1. CDR3 size: 13 residues. V trimming: 5 bases; J trimming: 10 bases; junction bases outside the gene matches: 5. CDR3 nucleotide sequence: TGTGCCAGCAGTCTCCCAGGGGGATCACCCCTCCACTTT. It codes for CASSLPGGSPLHF.

This clonotype was detected many times. V usage is TRBV4-1 and J usage is TRBJ2-3; 11 nucleotides align to TRBD2. In germline, CDR1 is MGHRA, CDR2 YSYEKL. The CDR3 runs 17 residues. V lost 3 bases to trimming and J lost 4 bases; unmatched junction nucleotides: 9. The CDR3 DNA is TGCGCCAGCAGCCAGCCCCTTTTAGCGGGAGGGTCAGATACGCAGTATTTT. Translating it yields CASSQPLLAGGSDTQYF.

This clonotype has at least ten counts. This rearrangement joins TRBV12-3 or TRBV12-4 to TRBJ2-7; D tentatively fits TRBD1 or TRBD2 (5 bases each). Trimming removed 3 bases at V and 3 bases at J, with 12 bases between. The CDR3 is made up of 14 amino acids. The CDR3 loop reads CASSFFTGGYEQYF. For the CDR3, the DNA is TGTGCCAGCAGTTTTTTCACAGGAGGCTACGAGCAGTACTTC.

In this sample, this clonotype turned up many times. The genes are TRBV7-9 and TRBJ2-7; 8 bases are a match to TRBD2. Germline loops: CDR1 SEHNR, CDR2 FQNEAQ (reference sequence). The CDR3 has 14 residues. V shed 3 bases, J shed 4 bases, and the junction held 5 bases outside the gene matches. CDR3 sequence reads: CASSFYIAGYEQYF. The CDR3 DNA is TGTGCCAGCAGCTTCTATATAGCGGGGTACGAGCAGTACTTC.

The rearrangement joins TRBV11-2 to TRBJ1-4, with D unresolved. Looked up from germline, CDR1 is SGHAT and CDR2 is FQNNGV. This CDR3 contains 14 residues. The germline V and J ends were trimmed by 5 bases and 7 bases, with 14 bases remaining between them. The DNA of the CDR3 is TGTGCCAGCAGCAGAGATGGGTTAGGTGAAAAACTGTTTTTT. Its translation is CASSRDGLGEKLFF.

Comments on this clonotype: A far larger clone is just one base off, so this is likely a read error. The chain recombines TRBV5-5 with TRBJ2-7; D call uncertain. Germline CDR1 and CDR2: SGHKS and YYEKEE (reference sequence). CDR3 length: 12 amino acids. V was trimmed by 6 bases and J by 0 bases, leaving 7 bases between them. CDR3 sequence (DNA): TGTGCCAGCAACTCCTTCTCCTACGAGCAGTACTTC. It codes for CASNSFSYEQYF.

Of note for this clonotype: This may come from a read error, since a much larger clone is one base off. The chain joins TRBV25-1 to TRBJ2-4; TRBD2 matches 14 bases. The J call is in doubt because the DNA end fits TRBJ2-1 better. The CDR3 is 17 residues long. Per germline, CDR1 MGHDK and CDR2 SYGVNS. DNA of the CDR3: TGTGCCAGCAGTGACTTGGGACTAGCGGGGGCCGGCGGTGAGCAGTTCTTC. It encodes CASSDLGLAGAGGEQFF.

Remarks on this clonotype: This clone may be a read error of a much larger clone one base away. The chain recombines TRBV4-1 with TRBJ1-6, with 8 bases fitting TRBD1. The CDR3 is 17 amino acids. CDR1 is MGHRA, CDR2 YSYEKL, per germline. CDR3 DNA sequence: TGCGCCAGCAGCCAACTCGGACAGGGTGCTTATAATTCACCCCTCGACTTT. As protein: CASSQLGQGAYNSPLDF.